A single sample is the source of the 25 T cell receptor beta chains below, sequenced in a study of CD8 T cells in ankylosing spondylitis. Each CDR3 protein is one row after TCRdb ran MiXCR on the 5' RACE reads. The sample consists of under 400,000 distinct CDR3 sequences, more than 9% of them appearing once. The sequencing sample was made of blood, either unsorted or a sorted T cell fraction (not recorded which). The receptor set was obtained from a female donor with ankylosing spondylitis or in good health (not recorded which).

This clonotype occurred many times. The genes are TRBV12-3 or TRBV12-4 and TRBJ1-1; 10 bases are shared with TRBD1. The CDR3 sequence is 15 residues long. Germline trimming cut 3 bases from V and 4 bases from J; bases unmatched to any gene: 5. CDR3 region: CASSLEGQGITEAFF. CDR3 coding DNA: TGTGCCAGCAGTTTGGAGGGACAGGGGATCACTGAAGCTTTCTTT.

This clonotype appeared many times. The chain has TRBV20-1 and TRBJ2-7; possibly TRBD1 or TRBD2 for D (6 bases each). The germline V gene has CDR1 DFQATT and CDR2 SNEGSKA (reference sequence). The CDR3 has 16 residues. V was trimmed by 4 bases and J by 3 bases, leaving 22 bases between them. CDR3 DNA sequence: TGCAGTGCTACTGGGGGGCCGACACCAGCCTACTACGAGCAGTACTTC. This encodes CSATGGPTPAYYEQYF.

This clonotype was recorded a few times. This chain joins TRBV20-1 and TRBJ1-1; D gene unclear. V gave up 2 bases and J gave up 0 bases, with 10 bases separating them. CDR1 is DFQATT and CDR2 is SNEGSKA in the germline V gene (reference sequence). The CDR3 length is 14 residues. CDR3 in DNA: TGCAGTGCTAGAACCCGCCGGATGAACACTGAAGCTTTCTTT. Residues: CSARTRRMNTEAFF.

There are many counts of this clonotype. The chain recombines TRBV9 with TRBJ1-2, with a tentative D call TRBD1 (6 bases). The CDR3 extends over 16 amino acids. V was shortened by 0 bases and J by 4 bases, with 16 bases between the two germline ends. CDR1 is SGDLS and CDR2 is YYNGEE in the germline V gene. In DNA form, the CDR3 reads TGTGCCAGCAGCGTAGGATCAGGGGCGCAAAGCTATGGCTACACCTTC. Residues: CASSVGSGAQSYGYTF.

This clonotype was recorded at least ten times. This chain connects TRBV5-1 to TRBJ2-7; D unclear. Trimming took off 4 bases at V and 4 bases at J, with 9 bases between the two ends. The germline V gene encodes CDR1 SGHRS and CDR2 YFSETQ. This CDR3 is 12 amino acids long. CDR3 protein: CASSPFGYEQYF. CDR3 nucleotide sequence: TGCGCCAGCAGCCCTTTTGGGTACGAGCAGTACTTC. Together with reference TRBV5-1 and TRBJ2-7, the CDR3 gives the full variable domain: KAGVTQTPRYLIKTRGQQVTLSCSPISGHRSVSWYQQTPGQGLQFLFEYFSETQRNKGNFPGRFSGRQFSNSRSEMNVSTLELGDSALYLCASSPFGYEQYFGPGTRLTVT.

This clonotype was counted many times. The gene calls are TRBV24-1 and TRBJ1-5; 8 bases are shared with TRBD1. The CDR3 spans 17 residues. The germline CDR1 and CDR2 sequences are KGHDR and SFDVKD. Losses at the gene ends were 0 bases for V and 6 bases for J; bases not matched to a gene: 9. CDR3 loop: CATSDLHGRGHGQPQHF. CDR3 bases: TGTGCCACCAGTGATTTGCACGGCAGGGGGCACGGTCAGCCCCAGCATTTT.

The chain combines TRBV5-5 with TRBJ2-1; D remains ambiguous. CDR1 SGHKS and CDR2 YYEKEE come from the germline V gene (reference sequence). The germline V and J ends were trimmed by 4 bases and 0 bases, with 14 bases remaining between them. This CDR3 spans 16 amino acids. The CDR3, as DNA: TGTGCCAGCAGCCTCGGACCAGGCGGCTCCTACAATGAGCAGTTCTTC. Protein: CASSLGPGGSYNEQFF.

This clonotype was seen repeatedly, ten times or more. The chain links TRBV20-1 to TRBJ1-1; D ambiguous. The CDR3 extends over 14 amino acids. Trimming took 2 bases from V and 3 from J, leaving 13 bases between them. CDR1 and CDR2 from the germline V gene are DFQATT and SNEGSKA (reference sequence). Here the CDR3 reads CSARPVDGYTEAFF. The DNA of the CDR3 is TGCAGTGCTAGACCCGTGGACGGCTACACTGAAGCTTTCTTT.

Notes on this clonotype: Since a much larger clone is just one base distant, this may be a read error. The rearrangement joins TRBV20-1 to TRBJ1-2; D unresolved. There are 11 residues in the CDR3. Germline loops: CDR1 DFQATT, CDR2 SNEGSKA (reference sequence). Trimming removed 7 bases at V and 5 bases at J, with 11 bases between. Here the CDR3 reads CSGLASYGYTF. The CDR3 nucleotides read TGCAGTGGACTGGCATCGTATGGCTACACCTTC.

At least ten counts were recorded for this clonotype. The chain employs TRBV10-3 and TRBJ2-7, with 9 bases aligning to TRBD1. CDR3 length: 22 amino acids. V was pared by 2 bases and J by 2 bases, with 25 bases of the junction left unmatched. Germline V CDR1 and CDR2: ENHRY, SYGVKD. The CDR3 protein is CAISEEELHRGRLDYSAYEQYF. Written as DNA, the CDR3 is TGTGCCATCAGTGAGGAAGAGCTCCACAGGGGGCGTTTGGATTATTCGGCCTACGAGCAGTACTTC.

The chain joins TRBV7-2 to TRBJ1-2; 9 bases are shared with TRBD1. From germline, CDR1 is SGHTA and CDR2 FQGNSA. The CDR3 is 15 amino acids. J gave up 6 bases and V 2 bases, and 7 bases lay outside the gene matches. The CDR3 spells CASSLKRTGANGYTF. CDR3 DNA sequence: TGTGCCAGCAGCTTAAAAAGGACAGGGGCTAATGGCTACACCTTC.

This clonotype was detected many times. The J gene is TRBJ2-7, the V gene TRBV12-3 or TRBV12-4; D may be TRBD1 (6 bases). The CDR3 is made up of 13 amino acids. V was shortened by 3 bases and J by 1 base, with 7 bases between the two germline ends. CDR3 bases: TGTGCCAGCAGTTTGGGACAATCCTACGAGCAGTACTTC. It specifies CASSLGQSYEQYF.

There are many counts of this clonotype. CDR3 nucleotide sequence: TGTGCCAGCAGCCAAGCGACCCAACAGGGGCTCTATGGCTACACCTTC. Its translation: CASSQATQQGLYGYTF. The chain links TRBV14 to TRBJ1-2, with TRBD1 matching over 7 bases. CDR1 is SGHDN and CDR2 is FVKESK in the germline V gene. The CDR3 length is 16 residues. V shed 1 base, J shed 4 bases, and the junction held 9 bases outside the gene matches.

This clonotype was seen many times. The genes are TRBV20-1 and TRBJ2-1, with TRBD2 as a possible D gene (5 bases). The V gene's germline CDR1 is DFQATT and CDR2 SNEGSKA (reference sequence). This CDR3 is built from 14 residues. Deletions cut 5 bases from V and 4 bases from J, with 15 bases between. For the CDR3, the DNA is TGCAGTGCTCCACACCCACGGGGATACAATGAGCAGTTCTTC. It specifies CSAPHPRGYNEQFF.

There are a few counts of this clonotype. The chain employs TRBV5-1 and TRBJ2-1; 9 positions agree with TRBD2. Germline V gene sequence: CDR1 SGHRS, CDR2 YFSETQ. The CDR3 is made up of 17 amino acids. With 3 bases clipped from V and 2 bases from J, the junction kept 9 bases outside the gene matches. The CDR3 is CASSSTRAGGAYNEQFF. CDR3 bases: TGCGCCAGCAGCTCCACACGAGCGGGGGGTGCCTACAATGAGCAGTTCTTC.

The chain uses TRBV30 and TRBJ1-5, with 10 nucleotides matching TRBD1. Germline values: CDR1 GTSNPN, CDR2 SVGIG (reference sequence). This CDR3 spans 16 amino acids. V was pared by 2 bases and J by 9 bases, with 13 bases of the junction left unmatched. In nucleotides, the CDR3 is TGTGCCTGGAGTCCCCAGAGGACAGGGGGATCATGGCCCCAGCATTTT. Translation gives CAWSPQRTGGSWPQHF.

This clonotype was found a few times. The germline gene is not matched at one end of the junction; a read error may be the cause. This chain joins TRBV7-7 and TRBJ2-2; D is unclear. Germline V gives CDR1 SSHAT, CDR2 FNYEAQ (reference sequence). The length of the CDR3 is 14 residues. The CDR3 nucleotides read TGTGCTAGCAGCCCAACCTCGGGTACCGGGGAGCTGTTTTTT. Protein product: CASSPTSGTGELFF.

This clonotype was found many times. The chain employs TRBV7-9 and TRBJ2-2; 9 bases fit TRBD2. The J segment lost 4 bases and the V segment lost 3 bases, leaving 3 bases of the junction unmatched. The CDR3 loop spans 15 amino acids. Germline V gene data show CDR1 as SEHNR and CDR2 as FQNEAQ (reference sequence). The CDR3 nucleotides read TGTGCCAGCAGCTTCAAGCGGGGGGTCACCGGGGAGCTGTTTTTT. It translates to CASSFKRGVTGELFF.

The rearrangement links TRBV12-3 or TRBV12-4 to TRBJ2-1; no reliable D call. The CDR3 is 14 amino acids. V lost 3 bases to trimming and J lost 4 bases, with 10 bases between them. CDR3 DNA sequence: TGTGCCAGCAGTTTCCAGCGCGCTTACAATGAGCAGTTCTTC. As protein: CASSFQRAYNEQFF.

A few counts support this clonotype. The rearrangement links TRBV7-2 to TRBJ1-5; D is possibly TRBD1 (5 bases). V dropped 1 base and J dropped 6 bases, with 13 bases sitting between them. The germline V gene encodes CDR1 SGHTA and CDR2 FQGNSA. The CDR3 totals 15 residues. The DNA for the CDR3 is TGTGCCAGCAGCTTAGGAGGGGAACTTCGTCAGCCCCAGCATTTT. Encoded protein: CASSLGGELRQPQHF.

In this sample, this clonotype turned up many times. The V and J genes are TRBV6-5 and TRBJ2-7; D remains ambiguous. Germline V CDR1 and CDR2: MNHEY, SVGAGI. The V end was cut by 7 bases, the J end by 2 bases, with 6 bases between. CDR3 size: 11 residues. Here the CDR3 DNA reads TGTGCCAGCAAAAACCCCTACGAGCAGTACTTC. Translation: CASKNPYEQYF.

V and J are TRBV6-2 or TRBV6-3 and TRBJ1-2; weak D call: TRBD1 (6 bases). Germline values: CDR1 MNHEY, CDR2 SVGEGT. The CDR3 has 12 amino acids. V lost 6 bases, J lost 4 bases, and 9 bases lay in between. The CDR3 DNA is TGTGCCAGCAGGAAACAGGGCTATGGCTACACCTTC. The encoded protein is CASRKQGYGYTF.

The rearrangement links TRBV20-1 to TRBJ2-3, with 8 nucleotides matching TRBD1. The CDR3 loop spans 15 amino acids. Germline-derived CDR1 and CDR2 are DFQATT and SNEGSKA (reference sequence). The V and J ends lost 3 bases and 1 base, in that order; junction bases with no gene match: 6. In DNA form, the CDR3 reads TGCAGTGCTAGGACTCCGGGACAGGGCACAGATACGCAGTATTTT. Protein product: CSARTPGQGTDTQYF.

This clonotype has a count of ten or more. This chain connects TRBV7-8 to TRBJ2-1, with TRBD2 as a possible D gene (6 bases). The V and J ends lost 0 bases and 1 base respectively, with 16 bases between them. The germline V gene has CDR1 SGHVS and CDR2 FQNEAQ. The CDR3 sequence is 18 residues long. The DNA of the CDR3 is TGTGCCAGCAGCTTAGCGGGCGGAGGGGCGGGTTCCTACAATGAGCAGTTCTTC. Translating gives CASSLAGGGAGSYNEQFF. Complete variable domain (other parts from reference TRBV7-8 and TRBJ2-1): GAGVSQSPRYKVAKRGQDVALRCDPISGHVSLFWYQQALGQGPEFLTYFQNEAQLDKSGLPSDRFFAERPEGSVSTLKIQRTQQEDSAVYLCASSLAGGGAGSYNEQFFGPGTRLTVL.

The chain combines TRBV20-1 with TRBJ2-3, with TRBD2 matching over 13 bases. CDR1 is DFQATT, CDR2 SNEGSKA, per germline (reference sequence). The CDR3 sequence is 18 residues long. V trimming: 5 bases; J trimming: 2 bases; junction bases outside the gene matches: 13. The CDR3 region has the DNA TGCAGTGCTCACAACACACTAGCGGGGGGGCCCTCCACAGATACGCAGTATTTT. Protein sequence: CSAHNTLAGGPSTDTQYF.